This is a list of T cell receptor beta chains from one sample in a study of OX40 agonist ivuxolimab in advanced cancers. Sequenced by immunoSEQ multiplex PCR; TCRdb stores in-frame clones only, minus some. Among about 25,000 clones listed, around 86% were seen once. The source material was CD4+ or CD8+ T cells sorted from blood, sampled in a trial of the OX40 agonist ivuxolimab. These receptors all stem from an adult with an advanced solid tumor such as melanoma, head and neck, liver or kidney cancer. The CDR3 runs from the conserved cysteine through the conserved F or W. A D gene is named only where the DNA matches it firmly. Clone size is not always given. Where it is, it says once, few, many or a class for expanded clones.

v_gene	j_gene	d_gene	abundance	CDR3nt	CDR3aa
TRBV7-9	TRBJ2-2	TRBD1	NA	TGTGCCAGCACCCTCAGGGACAGGGGGTACACCGGGGAGCTGTTTTTT	CASTLRDRGYTGELFF
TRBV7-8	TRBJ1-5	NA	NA	TGTGCCAGCAGCTTAGAAGGCGGGGGGGGACGGCAGCCCCAGCATTTT	CASSLEGGGGRQPQHF
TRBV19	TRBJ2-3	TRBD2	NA	TGTGCCAGTAGAGATAGAACTAGCGGGGGGGGCACAGATACGCAGTATTTT	CASRDRTSGGGTDTQYF
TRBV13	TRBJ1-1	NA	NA	TGTGCCAGCAGCTTAGCTCGGAAGGGCACTGAAGCTTTCTTT	CASSLARKGTEAFF
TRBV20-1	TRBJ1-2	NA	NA	TGCAGTGCTAGAGATCTCTATGGCTACACCTTC	CSARDLYGYTF
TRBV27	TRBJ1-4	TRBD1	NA	TGTGCCAGCAGTTTGGACAGGGGTGATGGTGAAAAACTGTTTTTT	CASSLDRGDGEKLFF
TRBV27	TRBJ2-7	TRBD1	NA	TGTGCCAGCAGTCCAGCCGGGACAGCCGCCTACGAGCAGTACTTC	CASSPAGTAAYEQYF
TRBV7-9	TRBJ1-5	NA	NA	TGTGCCAGCAGCCACTCAAGGGACAGCAATCAGCCCCAGCATTTT	CASSHSRDSNQPQHF
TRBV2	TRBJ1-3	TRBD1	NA	TGTGCCAGCAGTCCCTCTGGACAGGGTGTGGCTGGAAACACCATATATTTT	CASSPSGQGVAGNTIYF
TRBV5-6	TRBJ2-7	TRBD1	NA	TGTGCCAGCAGCTCCACAGGGGGCGAGCAGTACTTC	CASSSTGGEQYF
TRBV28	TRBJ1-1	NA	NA	TGTGCCAGCAGTTTGTTGGGACAACTTTTGAACACTGAAGCTTTCTTT	CASSLLGQLLNTEAFF
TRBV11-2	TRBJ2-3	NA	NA	TGTGCCAGCAGCTTAGATTGGGGCAGAGATACGCAGTATTTT	CASSLDWGRDTQYF
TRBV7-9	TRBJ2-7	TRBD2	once	TGTGCCAGCAGCTCAGCGGGATACGAGCAGTACTTC	CASSSAGYEQYF
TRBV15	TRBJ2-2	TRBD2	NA	TGTGCCACCAGCAGAGTGTTAGCGGGAGGAGCCACCGGGGAGCTGTTTTTT	CATSRVLAGGATGELFF
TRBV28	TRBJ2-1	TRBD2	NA	TGTGCCAGCAGGTATGGACTAGCGGGAGGGGAGCAGTTCTTC	CASRYGLAGGEQFF
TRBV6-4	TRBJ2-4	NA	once	TGTGCCAGCAGTCCAAGGGGCTTCGAGGACATTCAGTACTTC	CASSPRGFEDIQYF
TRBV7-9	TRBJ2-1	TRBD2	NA	TGTGCCAGCATCTCGGAAGGAACTAGCGCCTACAATGAGCAGTTCTTC	CASISEGTSAYNEQFF
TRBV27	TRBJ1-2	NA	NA	TGTGCCAGCAGTCCCAGACTGGGGGGCTACACCTTC	CASSPRLGGYTF